The source of this T cell receptor (beta chain) is a study of shared T cell receptors in the human thymus. Germline V gives CDR1 MGHDK, CDR2 SYGVNS. V gave up 6 bases and J gave up 3 bases; unmatched junction bases: 8. This CDR3 comprises 15 residues. Clones were sequenced by immunoSEQ multiplex PCR, and TCRdb holds only the in-frame ones, with some missing. The sample yields approximately 400,000 clones, 95% seen once. V is TRBV25-1 and J is TRBJ2-3; 8 bases align to TRBD1. The sequence was collected from a human donor. Sequenced material: thymocytes. In nucleotides, the CDR3 is TGTGCCAGCAGGCCCAGACAGGGGCTAACAGATACGCAGTATTTT. This gives the protein CASRPRQGLTDTQYF.